The 17 T cell receptor beta chains below were found in one sample sequenced in a study of post-analysis software for immune sequencing data. Study-wide results and caveats: Relative to controls, patients had 5 or 6 TRBV segments at higher frequency, with TRBV5-6, TRBV5-1 and TRBV20-1 among these.

Carried by the TCR beta cDNA libraries were unique molecular identifiers. TCRdb recomputed calls from the PCR reads with MiXCR, one row per CDR3 protein. The sample records hundreds of thousands of distinct CDR3 sequences, around 60% being singletons. These receptors have no known antigen. Source material: blood. The receptor set was obtained from a girl aged 2-10 years with multiple sclerosis.

The rearrangement joins TRBV7-3 to TRBJ2-3; D not resolved. Trimming stripped 1 base from V and 5 bases from J, with 7 bases between. The CDR3 sequence is 13 residues long. Germline V gene data show CDR1 as SGHTA and CDR2 as FQGTGA. The CDR3 coding sequence is TGTGCCAGCAGCTTAAGATTTGGAGATACGCAGTATTTT. Protein: CASSLRFGDTQYF.

The sample holds one count of this clonotype. This chain connects TRBV2 to TRBJ1-5; TRBD1 is a possible D gene (6 bases). This CDR3 is 13 amino acids long. Trimming pared 6 bases from V and 4 bases from J, leaving 10 bases between. The germline V gene has CDR1 SNHLY and CDR2 FYNNEI. CDR3 protein: CASRDSGNQPQHF. For the CDR3, the DNA is TGTGCCAGCAGGGACAGTGGGAATCAGCCCCAGCATTTT. Variable domain in full (rest from reference TRBV2 and TRBJ1-5): EPEVTQTPSHQVTQMGQEVILRCVPISNHLYFYWYRQILGQKVEFLVSFYNNEISEKSEIFDDQFSVERPDGSNFTLKIRSTKLEDSAMYFCASRDSGNQPQHFGDGTRLSIL.

This clonotype has a handful of counts. The rearrangement joins TRBV29-1 to TRBJ1-5, with D maybe TRBD1 (5 bases). The CDR3 length is 13 residues. Germline values: CDR1 SQVTM, CDR2 ANQGSEA. V lost 6 bases and J 5 bases, leaving 14 bases between the germline ends. The CDR3 region is CSVSGDRDQPQHF. The CDR3 DNA follows: TGCAGCGTCTCCGGGGACCGTGATCAGCCCCAGCATTTT. The whole variable domain, filled in from reference TRBV29-1 and TRBJ1-5, reads SAVISQKPSRDICQRGTSLTIQCQVDSQVTMMFWYRQQPGQSLTLIATANQGSEATYESGFVIDKFPISRPNLTFSTLTVSNMSPEDSSIYLCSVSGDRDQPQHFGDGTRLSIL.

This clonotype came up a few times. The J gene is TRBJ2-7, the V gene TRBV7-9; 9 bases align to TRBD1. The CDR3 is made up of 16 amino acids. Germline V gene data show CDR1 as SEHNR and CDR2 as FQNEAQ (reference sequence). Losses at the gene ends were 5 bases for V and 0 bases for J; bases not matched to a gene: 8. Here the CDR3 reads CASSPPGQGSSYEQYF. The CDR3 region has the DNA TGTGCCAGCAGCCCACCCGGACAGGGGTCCTCCTACGAGCAGTACTTC.

The gene calls are TRBV20-1 and TRBJ2-5; TRBD1 might be the D (5 bases). V was trimmed by 1 base and J by 0 bases, leaving 12 bases between them. The CDR3 has 15 residues. Per germline, CDR1 DFQATT and CDR2 SNEGSKA (reference sequence). The CDR3, as DNA: TGCAGTGCTAGAGTGCAGGGCTTGAACCAAGAGACCCAGTACTTC. It yields the protein CSARVQGLNQETQYF.

The rearrangement joins TRBV6-6 to TRBJ1-2; D possibly corresponds to TRBD1 (6 bases). The CDR3 is 13 amino acids. Germline CDR1 is MNHNY and CDR2 is SVGAGI (reference sequence). V gave up 6 bases and J gave up 4 bases, with 12 bases separating them. The CDR3 protein is CASSNTGSYGYTF. CDR3 coding DNA: TGTGCCAGCAGCAATACAGGGTCCTATGGCTACACCTTC.

V and J are TRBV12-3 or TRBV12-4 and TRBJ2-6, with D perhaps being TRBD1 or TRBD2 (5 bases each). The length of the CDR3 is 12 residues. Between the trimmed V and J ends, which lost 10 bases and 4 bases, there was a span of 8 bases. The CDR3 DNA sequence: TGTGCCACGGGGACCGGGGCCAACGTCCTGACTTTC. Amino acid sequence: CATGTGANVLTF.

The J gene is TRBJ2-3, the V gene TRBV5-1; D uncertain. The CDR3 is 14 residues long. Germline V CDR1 and CDR2: SGHRS, YFSETQ. With 0 bases removed from V and 4 bases from J, the gap between germline ends came to 9 bases. The chain's CDR3 is CASSLGQAPDTQYF. The CDR3 DNA reads as TGCGCCAGCAGCTTGGGGCAGGCCCCAGATACGCAGTATTTT.

The chain combines TRBV27 with TRBJ1-5, with D unclear. Germline CDR1 and CDR2: MNHEY and SMNVEV (reference sequence). The V gene lost 1 base and the J gene lost 9 bases, with 10 bases spanning the gap. The CDR3 is 13 amino acids. Written as DNA, the CDR3 is TGTGCCAGCAGTTTATACGGCCCTGGGCCCCAGCATTTT. Protein: CASSLYGPGPQHF.

The chain uses TRBV14 and TRBJ1-1; 7 bases are a match to TRBD1. The ends lost 3 bases at V and 2 bases at J; junction bases unmatched: 9. The CDR3 consists of 16 residues. The germline V gene encodes CDR1 SGHDN and CDR2 FVKESK. The CDR3 spells CASSQTRDRYNTEAFF. The DNA for the CDR3 is TGTGCCAGCAGCCAGACGCGGGACAGATACAACACTGAAGCTTTCTTT.

This clonotype appeared once. The chain uses TRBV6-5 and TRBJ1-6; D ambiguous. Germline CDR1 and CDR2: MNHEY and SVGAGI. This CDR3 comprises 16 residues. The V and J ends lost 6 bases and 2 bases respectively, with 14 bases between them. This chain's CDR3 is CASRTTPNPYNSPLHF. In DNA form, the CDR3 reads TGTGCCAGCAGGACCACACCGAATCCCTATAATTCACCCCTCCACTTT.

This rearrangement joins TRBV7-9 to TRBJ1-1; D perhaps matches TRBD1 (5 bases). The germline V gene encodes CDR1 SEHNR and CDR2 FQNEAQ (reference sequence). The CDR3 spans 15 residues. V was shortened by 2 bases and J by 0 bases, with 10 bases between the two germline ends. The CDR3 nucleotides read TGTGCCAGCAGCTTAACTAGACAGCTGAACACTGAAGCTTTCTTT. Translating gives CASSLTRQLNTEAFF.

The rearrangement joins TRBV7-9 to TRBJ1-2; weak D call: TRBD1 (6 bases). The length of the CDR3 is 14 residues. Per the germline V gene, CDR1 is SEHNR and CDR2 is FQNEAQ (reference sequence). Trimming stripped 9 bases from V and 7 bases from J, with 21 bases between. The CDR3 region is CASQSGAKASGYTF. The CDR3 DNA reads as TGTGCCAGTCAATCGGGGGCCAAGGCGAGTGGCTACACCTTC.

There are a few counts of this clonotype. J is TRBJ2-1 and V is TRBV3-1, with D perhaps matching TRBD2 (6 bases). Germline V gene data show CDR1 as LGHDT and CDR2 as YNNKEL (reference sequence). CDR3 size: 14 residues. V gave up 2 bases and J gave up 9 bases, with 14 bases separating them. The CDR3 region is CASSQWERVGEQFF. Written as DNA, the CDR3 is TGTGCCAGCAGCCAATGGGAGCGGGTAGGTGAGCAGTTCTTC.

V is TRBV27 and J is TRBJ1-6; D is unclear. Trimming stripped 2 bases from V and 4 bases from J, with 12 bases between. Per germline, CDR1 MNHEY and CDR2 SMNVEV (reference sequence). The CDR3 is made up of 16 amino acids. The CDR3 loop is CASSLAGVGYNSPLHF. CDR3 coding DNA: TGTGCCAGCAGTTTAGCAGGAGTGGGGTATAATTCACCCCTCCACTTT.

The chain is built from TRBV7-9 and TRBJ2-1; no clear D gene. Between the trimmed V and J ends, which lost 8 bases and 7 bases, there was a span of 18 bases. Germline V CDR1 and CDR2: SEHNR, FQNEAQ (reference sequence). The CDR3 is 14 residues long. The CDR3 DNA follows: TGTGCCAGCGGCCCCCCCGTAATGCAGAATGAGCAGTTCTTC. Residues: CASGPPVMQNEQFF. The full variable domain, with the rest looked up from reference TRBV7-9 and TRBJ2-1, is DTGVSQNPRHKITKRGQNVTFRCDPISEHNRLYWYRQTLGQGPEFLTYFQNEAQLEKSRLLSDRFSAERPKGSFSTLEIQRTEQGDSAMYLCASGPPVMQNEQFFGPGTRLTVL.

This clonotype occurred a few times. The chain couples TRBV4-2 to TRBJ2-3; TRBD2 matches at 7 bases. V trimming: 3 bases; J trimming: 4 bases; junction bases outside the gene matches: 4. The germline V gene encodes CDR1 LGHNA and CDR2 YNFKEQ. The CDR3 contains 14 residues. CDR3 protein: CASSQDGGADTQYF. The CDR3 DNA follows: TGTGCCAGCAGCCAGGATGGGGGGGCAGATACGCAGTATTTT.